This TCR beta chain derives from a study of follicular helper T cells after annual influenza vaccination (dated by TCRdb to the late 2010s). Concerning the study at large: After each seasonal influenza vaccination, blood was collected on days 0, 7 and 28. One week after vaccination, a second recruited cohort of 12 subjects (Table S1) displayed a similar ICOS+CD38+ cTfh response. Multi-year samples were obtained from about 6 subjects, with two vaccination seasons covered for a few subjects and three seasons covered for two subjects. The 2015 samples were processed right after collection, while the 2013-2014 samples were cryopreserved. To study recall of cTfh clones, some subjects were followed across successive annual vaccinations spanning the 2013-2014, 2014-2015 and 2015-2016 seasons.

Points on this clone: Its cognate antigen has yet to be identified. Base-call qualities are not available, and no considerably larger clone is one nucleotide away.

Receptor amplification or capture employed the immunoSEQ multiplex PCR assay. Adaptive Biotechnologies handled the TCRB amplification, library preparation, sequencing and preliminary bioinformatics at Survey level resolution. TCRB sequencing used multiplex PCR amplification of genomic DNA from sorted cTfh populations. The original pipeline was this. Clonality was calculated in R as 1 minus normalized Shannon entropy, and the Gini index was calculated with the R package ineq. To get the overlap score, the summed counts of shared sequences were divided by the total counts of all sequences in both of the compared samples. Fisher's exact test, with an assumed theoretical repertoire of 10^7 TCRB sequences, was used to assess the significance of shared clonotypes. Drawn from immuneACCESS, this table holds only the in-frame rearrangements with V and J called that TCRdb kept. Clones are partly lost; checked studies trace under half to an unresolved V gene and leave the rest unexplained. That table furnishes V, J and clone size, whereas the DNA furnished D and trimming. The sample table holds around 4,900 clones, of which about 79% were seen once. 2% to 2.5% of the sample comes from the top ten.

The time point label, read with the paper, signifies: 2015-2016 season, pre-vaccination. Seasonal inactivated influenza vaccine (Fluvarix) was administered to adults, and sorted blood CD4 subsets were tracked by TCRB sequencing before and after vaccination. Subjects were considered eligible if community-dwelling and if influenza vaccine had not been received in the prior 6 months. Subjects were excluded for influenza vaccine contraindications, substance abuse, HIV/AIDS, active malignancy, immunomodulatory medication, or active illness such as respiratory infection. At each time point, about 35 to 110 mL of blood was collected. Non-naive CD4+CXCR5+PD-1+ cells were defined as circulating Tfh and were sorted into two fractions, ICOS+CD38+ and ICOS-CD38-. Ficoll-Paque PLUS or SepMate separation was used to isolate PBMC. Cell subsets were sorted from PBMC on a BD FACS Aria before DNA extraction. Results the study describes overall, beyond this receptor: A recurrent oligoclonal ICOS+CD38+ cTfh response containing tetramer and AIM influenza-specific clonotypes was recalled by successive annual vaccinations. Day 7 ICOS+CD38+ clones were most often found later in ICOS-CD38- cTfh, suggesting that subset may serve as a memory reservoir. ICOS+CD38+ cTfh clonality correlated with the frequency of that population, and its change correlated with the change in circulating plasmablast frequency. Because only about 8.5-20% of the analyzed cells gave productive TCRB sequences, there was no way to sample rare clonotypes.

There are 13 amino acids in the CDR3, from cysteine to phenylalanine inclusive. Left in the record is the CDR3 DNA by itself, 39 bases read in frame from the first base. V is clipped by 6 bases and J by 4 bases, and the sequence between their germline boundaries is 10 bases long. Via the germline V gene (reference sequence), CDR1 is MNHNY and CDR2 SVGAGI. The chain couples TRBV6-6 to TRBJ1-5; TRBD1 is a possible D gene, resting on 6 matching bases. Sequencing used CXCR5+ CD38- circulating T follicular helper cells from blood, obtained on the day of influenza vaccination. The cell subset or site label here, explained by the study, means: circulating Tfh, non-naive CD4+CXCR5+PD-1+ (ICOS+CD38+ or ICOS-CD38-). The TCR comes from an adult who received the influenza vaccine. The DNA sequence follows: TGTGCCAGCAGAGCAGGGGTGAATCAGCCCCAGCATTTT. Its amino acids are CASRAGVNQPQHF.